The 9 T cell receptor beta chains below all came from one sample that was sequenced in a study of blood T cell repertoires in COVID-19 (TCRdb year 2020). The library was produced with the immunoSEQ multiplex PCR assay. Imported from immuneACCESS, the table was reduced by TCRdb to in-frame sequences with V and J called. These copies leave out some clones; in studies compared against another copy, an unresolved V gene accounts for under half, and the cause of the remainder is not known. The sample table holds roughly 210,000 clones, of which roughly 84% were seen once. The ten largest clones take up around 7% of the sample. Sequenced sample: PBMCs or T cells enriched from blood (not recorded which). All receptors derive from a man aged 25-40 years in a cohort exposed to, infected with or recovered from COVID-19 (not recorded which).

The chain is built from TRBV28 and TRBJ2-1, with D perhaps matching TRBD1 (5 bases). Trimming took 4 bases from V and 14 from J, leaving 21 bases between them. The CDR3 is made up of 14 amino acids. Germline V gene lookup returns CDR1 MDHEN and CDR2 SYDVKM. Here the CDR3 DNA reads TGTGCCAGCAGTTCCGGCCAGGGAACAGGTGGAAAGTTCTTC. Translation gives CASSSGQGTGGKFF. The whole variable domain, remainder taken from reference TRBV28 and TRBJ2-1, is DVKVTQSSRYLVKRTGEKVFLECVQDMDHENMFWYRQDPGLGLRLIYFSYDVKMKEKGDIPEGYSVSREKKERFSLILESASTNQTSMYLCASSSGQGTGGKFFGPGTRLTVL.

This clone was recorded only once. Here the CDR3 reads CASSLVGASGSRKSTDTQYF. The CDR3 nucleotides are TGTGCCAGCAGCTTAGTAGGGGCTAGCGGAAGTCGGAAGAGCACAGATACGCAGTATTTT. This sequence joins TRBV7-3 and TRBJ2-3; TRBD2 agrees at 7 bases. Germline V gene data show CDR1 as SGHTA and CDR2 as FQGTGA. After removal of 2 bases from V and 0 bases from J, the junction contained 17 bases not matched to a gene. This CDR3 spans 20 amino acids.

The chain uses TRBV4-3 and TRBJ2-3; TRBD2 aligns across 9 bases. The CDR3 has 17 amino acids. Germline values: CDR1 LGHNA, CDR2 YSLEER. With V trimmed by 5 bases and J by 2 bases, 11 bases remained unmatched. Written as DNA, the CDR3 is TGCGCCAGCAGCTCCAGACTAGCGGATTCCTACACAGATACGCAGTATTTT. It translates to CASSSRLADSYTDTQYF.

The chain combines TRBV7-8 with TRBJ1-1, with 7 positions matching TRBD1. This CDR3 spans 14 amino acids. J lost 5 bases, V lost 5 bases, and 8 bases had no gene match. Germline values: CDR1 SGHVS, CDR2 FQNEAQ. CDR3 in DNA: TGTGCCAGCAGCCAACAGGGGATTGGGACTGAAGCTTTCTTT. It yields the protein CASSQQGIGTEAFF.

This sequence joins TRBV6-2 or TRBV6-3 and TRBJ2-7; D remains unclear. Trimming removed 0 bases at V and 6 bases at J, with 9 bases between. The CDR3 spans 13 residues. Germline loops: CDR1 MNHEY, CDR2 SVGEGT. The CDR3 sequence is CASSYSLRIEQYF. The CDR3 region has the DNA TGTGCCAGCAGTTACTCCCTAAGAATCGAGCAGTACTTC.

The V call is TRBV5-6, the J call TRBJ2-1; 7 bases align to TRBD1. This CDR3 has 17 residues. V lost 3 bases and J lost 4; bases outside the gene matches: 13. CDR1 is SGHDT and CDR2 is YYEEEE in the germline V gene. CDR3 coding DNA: TGTGCCAGCAGCTCGGGACAGTCTTTTTCCGTATACAATGAGCAGTTCTTC. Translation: CASSSGQSFSVYNEQFF.

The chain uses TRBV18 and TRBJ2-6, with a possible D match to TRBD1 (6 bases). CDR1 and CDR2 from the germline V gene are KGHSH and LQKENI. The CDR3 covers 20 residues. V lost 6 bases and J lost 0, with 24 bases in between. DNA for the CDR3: TGTGCCAGCTCCCCTCAACCTCAGACAGGACCTAACTCTGGGGCCAACGTCCTGACTTTC. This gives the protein CASSPQPQTGPNSGANVLTF.

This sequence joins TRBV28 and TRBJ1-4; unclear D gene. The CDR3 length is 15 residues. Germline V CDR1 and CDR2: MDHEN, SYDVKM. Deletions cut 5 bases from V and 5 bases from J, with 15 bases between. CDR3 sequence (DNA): TGTGCCAGCAGTCCTTACCCAGGTGGCAATGAAAAACTGTTTTTT. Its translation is CASSPYPGGNEKLFF.

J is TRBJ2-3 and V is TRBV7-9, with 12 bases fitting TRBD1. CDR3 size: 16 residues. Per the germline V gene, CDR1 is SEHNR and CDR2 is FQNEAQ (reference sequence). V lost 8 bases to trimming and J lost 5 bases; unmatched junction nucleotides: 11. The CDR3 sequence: CASSGTGGWAGDTQYF. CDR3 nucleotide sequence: TGTGCCAGCTCGGGGACAGGGGGCTGGGCAGGAGATACGCAGTATTTT.